These 7 T cell receptor beta chains were all obtained from the same sample, sequenced in a study of tumor-infiltrating lymphocytes in oesophageal squamous cell carcinoma. TCRdb ran MiXCR on the PCR reads and lists one entry per CDR3 protein. The profile covers roughly 20,000 distinct CDR3 sequences, with about two fifths appearing a single time and about 10% taken by the ten largest. The sample taken for sequencing was normal esophageal tissue next to the tumor. The receptors shown here come from a male donor with esophageal squamous cell carcinoma.

This chain joins TRBV10-3 and TRBJ2-1; weak D call: TRBD1 (6 bases). The CDR3 contains 18 residues. Trimming cost V 2 bases and J 3 bases, with 20 bases left between them. The germline gives CDR1 ENHRY, CDR2 SYGVKD. The CDR3 sequence is CAISETGRISAYYNEQFF. CDR3 coding DNA: TGTGCCATCAGTGAGACAGGGCGCATTTCGGCGTACTACAATGAGCAGTTCTTC.

V is TRBV7-3 and J is TRBJ2-1, with D perhaps TRBD2 (6 bases). Trimming left V 2 bases short and J 2 bases short, with 10 bases between. The CDR3 totals 15 residues. In germline, CDR1 is SGHTA, CDR2 FQGTGA. In nucleotides, the CDR3 is TGTGCCAGCAGCTTATATGGGGAGGCCTACAATGAGCAGTTCTTC. It encodes CASSLYGEAYNEQFF.

As for this clonotype: This could be a read error, since a much larger clone is one nucleotide away. V usage is TRBV5-1 and J usage is TRBJ2-5; perhaps TRBD2 as D (5 bases). V shed 4 bases and J shed 11 bases, with 30 bases lying between them. In germline, CDR1 is SGHRS, CDR2 YFSETQ. CDR3 size: 17 residues. The CDR3 DNA reads as TGCGCCAGCAGCCAACCCACGAATTTACGAATCGGGGATGAGCAGTACTTC. It specifies CASSQPTNLRIGDEQYF.

The chain joins TRBV6-2 or TRBV6-3 to TRBJ2-2, with D maybe TRBD2 (6 bases). The CDR3 runs 17 residues. V lost 3 bases and J lost 1, with 15 bases in between. The germline CDR1 and CDR2 sequences are MNHEY and SVGEGT. The CDR3 DNA reads TGTGCCAGCAGTTATGAACGGGGGTACTTGAACACCGGGGAGCTGTTTTTT. Its translation: CASSYERGYLNTGELFF.

Comments on this clonotype: Here the CDR3 omits its conserved ending phenylalanine or tryptophan, so a read error is the likely source. The limits of the CDR3 on the DNA are not certain, so only TCRdb's listed CDR3 is given. V and J are TRBV7-2 and TRBJ1-1. The CDR3 is 16 residues long, counting both termini. The V gene's germline CDR1 is SGHTA and CDR2 FQGNSA. The chain's CDR3 is CASSQGGPRGSSSSGQ.

This clonotype was counted between two and nine times. V is TRBV7-4 and J is TRBJ1-1, with a possible D match to TRBD1 (6 bases). The germline CDR1 and CDR2 sequences are SGHVT and SQSDAQ. Deletions cut 1 base from V and 1 base from J, with 10 bases between. CDR3 length equals 15 residues. The CDR3 coding sequence is TGTGCCAGCAGCTTAGGAACGACAGGGAACACTGAAGCTTTCTTT. As protein: CASSLGTTGNTEAFF.

The chain has TRBV30 and TRBJ2-6; D is unclear. The CDR3 spans 15 residues. V gave up 0 bases and J gave up 0 bases, with 6 bases separating them. Per germline, CDR1 GTSNPN and CDR2 SVGIG (reference sequence). In nucleotides, the CDR3 is TGTGCCTGGAGTGTAGCCAGCTCTGGGGCCAACGTCCTGACTTTC. It translates to CAWSVASSGANVLTF.